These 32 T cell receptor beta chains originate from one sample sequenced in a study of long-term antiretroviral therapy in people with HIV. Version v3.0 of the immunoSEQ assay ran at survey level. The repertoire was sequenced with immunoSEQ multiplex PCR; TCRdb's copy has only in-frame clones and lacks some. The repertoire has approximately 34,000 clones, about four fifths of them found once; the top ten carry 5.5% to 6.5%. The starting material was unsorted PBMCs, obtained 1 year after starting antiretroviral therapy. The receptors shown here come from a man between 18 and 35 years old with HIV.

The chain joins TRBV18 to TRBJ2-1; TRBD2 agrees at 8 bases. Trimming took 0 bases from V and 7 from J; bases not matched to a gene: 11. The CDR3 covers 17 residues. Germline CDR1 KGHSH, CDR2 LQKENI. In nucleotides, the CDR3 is TGTGCCAGCTCACCACCCGCGGGCGGGAGGTTCCTTAATGAGCAGTTCTTC. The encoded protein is CASSPPAGGRFLNEQFF.

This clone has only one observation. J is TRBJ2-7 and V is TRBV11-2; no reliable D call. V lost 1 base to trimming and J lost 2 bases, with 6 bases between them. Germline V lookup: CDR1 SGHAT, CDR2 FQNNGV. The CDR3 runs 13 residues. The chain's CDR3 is CASSLGPAYEQYF. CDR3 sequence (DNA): TGTGCCAGCAGCTTAGGGCCAGCCTACGAGCAGTACTTC.

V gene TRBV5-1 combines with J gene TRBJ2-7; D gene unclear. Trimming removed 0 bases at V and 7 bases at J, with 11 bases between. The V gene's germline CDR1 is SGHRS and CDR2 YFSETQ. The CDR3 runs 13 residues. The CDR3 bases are TGCGCCAGCAGCTTGGTTACTTTAGGGGAGCAGTACTTC. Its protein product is CASSLVTLGEQYF.

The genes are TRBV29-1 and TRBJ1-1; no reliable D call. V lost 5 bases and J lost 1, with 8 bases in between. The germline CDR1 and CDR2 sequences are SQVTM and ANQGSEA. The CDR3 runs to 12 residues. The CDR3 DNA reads TGCAGCGTTTGGGATCAGAACACTGAAGCTTTCTTT. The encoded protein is CSVWDQNTEAFF.

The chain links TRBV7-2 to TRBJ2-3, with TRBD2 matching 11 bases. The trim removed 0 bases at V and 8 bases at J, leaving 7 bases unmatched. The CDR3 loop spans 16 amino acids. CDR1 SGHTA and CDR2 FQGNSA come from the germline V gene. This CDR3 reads CASSLALAGGAGTQYF. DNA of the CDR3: TGTGCCAGCAGCTTAGCTCTAGCGGGGGGTGCAGGTACGCAGTATTTT. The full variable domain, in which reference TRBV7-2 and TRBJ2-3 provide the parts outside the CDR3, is GAGVSQSPSNKVTEKGKDVELRCDPISGHTALYWYRQSLGQGLEFLIYFQGNSAPDKSGLPSDRFSAERTGGSVSTLTIQRTQQEDSAVYLCASSLALAGGAGTQYFGPGTRLTVL.

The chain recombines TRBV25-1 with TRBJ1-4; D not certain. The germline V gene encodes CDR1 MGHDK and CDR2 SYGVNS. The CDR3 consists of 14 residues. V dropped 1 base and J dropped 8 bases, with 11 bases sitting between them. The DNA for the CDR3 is TGTGCCAGCAGTGAATTGGGTAATGGGGAAAAACTGTTTTTT. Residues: CASSELGNGEKLFF.

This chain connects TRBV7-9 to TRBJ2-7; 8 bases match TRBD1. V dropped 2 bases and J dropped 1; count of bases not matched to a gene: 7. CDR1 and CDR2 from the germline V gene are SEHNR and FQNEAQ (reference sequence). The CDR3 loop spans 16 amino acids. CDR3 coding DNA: TGTGCCAGCAGCTTACGATCGGACAGGGTATCCTACGAGCAGTACTTC. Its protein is CASSLRSDRVSYEQYF.

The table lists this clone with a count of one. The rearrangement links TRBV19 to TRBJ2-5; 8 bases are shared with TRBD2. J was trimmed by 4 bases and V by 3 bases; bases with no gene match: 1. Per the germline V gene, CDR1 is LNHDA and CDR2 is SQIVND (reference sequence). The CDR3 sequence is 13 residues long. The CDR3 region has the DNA TGTGCCAGTAGTATGGCGGGAGGAGAGACCCAGTACTTC. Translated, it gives CASSMAGGETQYF.

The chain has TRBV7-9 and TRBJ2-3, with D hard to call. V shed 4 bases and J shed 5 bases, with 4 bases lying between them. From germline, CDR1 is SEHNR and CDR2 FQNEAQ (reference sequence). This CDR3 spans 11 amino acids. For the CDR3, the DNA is TGTGCCAGCAGCTCCCGAGATACGCAGTATTTT. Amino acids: CASSSRDTQYF.

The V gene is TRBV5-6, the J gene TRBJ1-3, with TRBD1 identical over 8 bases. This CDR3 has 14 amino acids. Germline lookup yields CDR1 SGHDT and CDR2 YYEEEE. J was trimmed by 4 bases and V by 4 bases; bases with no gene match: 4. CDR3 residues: CASSLGTGGNTIYF. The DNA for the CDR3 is TGTGCCAGCAGCCTAGGGACAGGCGGAAACACCATATATTTT.

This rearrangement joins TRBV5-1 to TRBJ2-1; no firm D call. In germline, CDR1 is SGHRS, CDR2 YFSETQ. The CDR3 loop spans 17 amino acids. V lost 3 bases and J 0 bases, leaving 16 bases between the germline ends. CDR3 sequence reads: CASSWSSSASSYNEQFF. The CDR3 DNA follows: TGCGCCAGCAGCTGGTCGTCGAGCGCGAGCTCCTACAATGAGCAGTTCTTC.

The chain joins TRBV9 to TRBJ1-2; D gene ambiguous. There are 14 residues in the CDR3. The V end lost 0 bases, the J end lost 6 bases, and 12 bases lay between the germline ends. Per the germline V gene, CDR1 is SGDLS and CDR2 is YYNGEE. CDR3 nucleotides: TGTGCCAGCAGCGTAGCTCAGGCGGCAAATGGCTACACCTTC. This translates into CASSVAQAANGYTF.

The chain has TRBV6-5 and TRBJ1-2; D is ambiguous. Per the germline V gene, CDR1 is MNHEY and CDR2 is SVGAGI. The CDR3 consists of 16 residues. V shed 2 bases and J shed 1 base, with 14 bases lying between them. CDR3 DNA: TGTGCCAGCAGTTACCGGCAGTCAGGTGATAACTATGGCTACACCTTC. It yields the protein CASSYRQSGDNYGYTF.

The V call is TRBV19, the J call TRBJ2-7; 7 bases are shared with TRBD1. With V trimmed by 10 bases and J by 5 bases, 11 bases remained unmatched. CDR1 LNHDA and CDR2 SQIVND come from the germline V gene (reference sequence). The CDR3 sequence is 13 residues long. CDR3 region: CATRQGMVNEQYF. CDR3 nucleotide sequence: TGTGCCACCCGACAGGGAATGGTAAACGAGCAGTACTTC.

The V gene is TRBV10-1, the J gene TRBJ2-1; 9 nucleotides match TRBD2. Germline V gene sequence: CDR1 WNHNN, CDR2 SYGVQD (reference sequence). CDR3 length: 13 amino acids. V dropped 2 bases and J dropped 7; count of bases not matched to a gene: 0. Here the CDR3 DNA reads TGCGCCAGCAGTGAGGGACTAGCGAATGAGCAGTTCTTC. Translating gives CASSEGLANEQFF.

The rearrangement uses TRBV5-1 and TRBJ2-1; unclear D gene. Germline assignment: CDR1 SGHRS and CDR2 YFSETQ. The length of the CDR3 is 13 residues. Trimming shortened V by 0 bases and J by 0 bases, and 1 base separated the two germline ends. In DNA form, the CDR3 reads TGCGCCAGCAGCTTGGGCTCCTACAATGAGCAGTTCTTC. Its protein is CASSLGSYNEQFF.

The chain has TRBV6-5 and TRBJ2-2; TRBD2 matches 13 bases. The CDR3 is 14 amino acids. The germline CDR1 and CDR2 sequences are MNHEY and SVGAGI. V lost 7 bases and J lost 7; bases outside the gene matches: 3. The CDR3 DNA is TGTGCCAGCACAAGGACTAGCGGGGGCGGGGAGCTGTTTTTT. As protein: CASTRTSGGGELFF.

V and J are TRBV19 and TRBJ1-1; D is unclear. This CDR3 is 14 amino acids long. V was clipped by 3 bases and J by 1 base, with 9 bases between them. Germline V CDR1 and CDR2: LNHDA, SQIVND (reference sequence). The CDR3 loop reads CASSMSPGNTEAFF. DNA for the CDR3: TGTGCCAGTAGTATGAGTCCCGGGAACACTGAAGCTTTCTTT.

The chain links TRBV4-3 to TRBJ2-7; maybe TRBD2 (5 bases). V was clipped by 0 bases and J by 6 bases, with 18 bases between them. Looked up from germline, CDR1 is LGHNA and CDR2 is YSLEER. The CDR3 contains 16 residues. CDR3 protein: CASSQDRNQEDREQYF. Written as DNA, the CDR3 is TGCGCCAGCAGCCAAGATCGGAACCAGGAGGACCGCGAGCAGTACTTC.

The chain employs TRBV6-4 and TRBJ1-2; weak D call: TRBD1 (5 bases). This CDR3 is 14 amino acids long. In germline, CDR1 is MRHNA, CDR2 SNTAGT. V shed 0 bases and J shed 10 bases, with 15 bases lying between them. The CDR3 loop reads CASSDSSLGLPYTF. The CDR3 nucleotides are TGTGCCAGCAGTGACTCGAGTTTGGGACTGCCCTACACCTTC.

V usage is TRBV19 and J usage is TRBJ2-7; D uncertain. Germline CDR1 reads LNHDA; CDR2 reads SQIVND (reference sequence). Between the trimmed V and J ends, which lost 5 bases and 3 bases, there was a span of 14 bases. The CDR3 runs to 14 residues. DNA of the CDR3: TGTGCCAGTAGTCCACGCTTTAAGGTCTACGAGCAGTACTTC. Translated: CASSPRFKVYEQYF.

CDR3: CASSKQGAMNTIYF. As DNA, the CDR3 is TGTGCCAGCTCAAAACAGGGGGCAATGAACACCATATATTTT. The chain combines TRBV18 with TRBJ1-3; the match to TRBD1 covers 9 bases. Germline V gene sequence: CDR1 KGHSH, CDR2 LQKENI. The CDR3 loop spans 14 amino acids. The V gene end was trimmed by 5 bases and the J gene end by 7 bases; junction bases not matched to a gene: 6.

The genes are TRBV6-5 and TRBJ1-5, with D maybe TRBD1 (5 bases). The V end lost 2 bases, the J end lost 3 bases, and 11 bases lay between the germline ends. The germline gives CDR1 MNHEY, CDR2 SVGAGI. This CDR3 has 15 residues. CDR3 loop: CASSYGAGSNQPQHF. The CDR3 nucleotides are TGTGCCAGCAGTTACGGGGCAGGGTCCAATCAGCCCCAGCATTTT.

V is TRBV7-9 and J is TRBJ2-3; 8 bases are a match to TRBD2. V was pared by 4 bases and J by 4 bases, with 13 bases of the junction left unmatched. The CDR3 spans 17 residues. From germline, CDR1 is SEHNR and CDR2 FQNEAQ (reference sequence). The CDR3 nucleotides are TGTGCCAGCAGCTCCCCCCTAGCGGGTTTGGGCGCAGATACGCAGTATTTT. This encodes CASSSPLAGLGADTQYF.

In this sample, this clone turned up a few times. The chain's CDR3 is CASTPGQDWSPLHF. CDR3 nucleotide sequence: TGTGCCAGCACCCCTGGACAGGACTGGTCACCCCTCCACTTT. The chain recombines TRBV6-6 with TRBJ1-6, with 7 positions matching TRBD1. This CDR3 comprises 14 residues. Germline V CDR1 and CDR2: MNHNY, SVGAGI (reference sequence). V lost 7 bases to trimming and J lost 10 bases; unmatched junction nucleotides: 10.

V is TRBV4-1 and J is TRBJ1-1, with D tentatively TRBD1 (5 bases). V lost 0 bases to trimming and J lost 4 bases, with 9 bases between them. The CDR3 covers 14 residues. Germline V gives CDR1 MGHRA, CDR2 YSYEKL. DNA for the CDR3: TGCGCCAGCAGCCAAGATAGGGGCAGCACTGAAGCTTTCTTT. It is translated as CASSQDRGSTEAFF.

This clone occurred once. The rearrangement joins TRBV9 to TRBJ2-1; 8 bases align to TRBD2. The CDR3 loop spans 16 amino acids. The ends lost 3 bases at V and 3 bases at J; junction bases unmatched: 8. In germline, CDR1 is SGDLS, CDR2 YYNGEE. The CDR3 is CASSARPAGDYNEQFF. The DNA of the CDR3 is TGTGCCAGCAGCGCCCGCCCAGCGGGGGACTACAATGAGCAGTTCTTC.

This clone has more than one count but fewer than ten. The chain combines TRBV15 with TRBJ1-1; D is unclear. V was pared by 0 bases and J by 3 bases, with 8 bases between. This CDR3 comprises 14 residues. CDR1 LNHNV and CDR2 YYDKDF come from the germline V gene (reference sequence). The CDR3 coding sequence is TGTGCCACCAGCAGAGATTCTGGGGACACTGAAGCTTTCTTT. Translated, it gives CATSRDSGDTEAFF.

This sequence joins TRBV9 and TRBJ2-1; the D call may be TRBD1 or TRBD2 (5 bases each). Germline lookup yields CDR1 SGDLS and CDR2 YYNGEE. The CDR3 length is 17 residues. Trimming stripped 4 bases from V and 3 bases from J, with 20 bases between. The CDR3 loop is CASSLQPGTRNYNEQFF. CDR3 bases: TGTGCCAGCAGCCTCCAACCCGGGACGCGAAACTACAATGAGCAGTTCTTC.

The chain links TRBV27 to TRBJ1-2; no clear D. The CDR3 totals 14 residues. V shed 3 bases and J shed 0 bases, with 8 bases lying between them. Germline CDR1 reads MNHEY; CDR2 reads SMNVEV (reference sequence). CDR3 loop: CASSFGSANYGYTF. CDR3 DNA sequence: TGTGCCAGCAGTTTCGGCAGCGCTAACTATGGCTACACCTTC.

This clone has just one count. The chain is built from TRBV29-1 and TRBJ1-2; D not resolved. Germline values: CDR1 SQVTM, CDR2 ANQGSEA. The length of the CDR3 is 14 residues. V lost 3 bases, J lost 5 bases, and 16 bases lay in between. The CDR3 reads CSVDRVSIDYGYTF. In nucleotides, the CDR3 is TGCAGCGTTGATAGGGTCAGCATCGATTATGGCTACACCTTC.

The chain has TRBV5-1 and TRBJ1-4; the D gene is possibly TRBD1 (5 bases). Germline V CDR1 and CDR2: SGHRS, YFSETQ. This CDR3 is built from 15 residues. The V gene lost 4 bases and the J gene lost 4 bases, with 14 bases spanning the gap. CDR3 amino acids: CASSPGAGLNEKLFF. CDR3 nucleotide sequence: TGCGCCAGCAGCCCCGGAGCAGGGCTTAATGAAAAACTGTTTTTT.